Listed here are 28 T cell receptor beta chains from one sample, sequenced in a study of human T cells and chemical hapten exposure. Noted time point: patch test 1, 2 weeks after DPC sensitization. Treatment: therapeutic diphenylcyclopropenone sensitization with weekly scalp DPC. In TCRdb, the RACE reads were re-called with MiXCR into one record per CDR3 protein. The data show about 120,000 distinct CDR3 sequences, around an eighth seen once. The sample in question was whole blood, obtained in connection with sensitization to the hapten diphenylcyclopropenone (DPC). Receptors originate from a woman aged 45-65 years with alopecia areata. Some clones in this sample may be carry-over from other donors' samples.

The chain has TRBV28 and TRBJ2-2, with D possibly called TRBD1 or TRBD2 (5 bases each). Germline values: CDR1 MDHEN, CDR2 SYDVKM. The CDR3 contains 12 residues. The CDR3 region is CLVLGDTGELFF. The CDR3 nucleotides read TGTCTTGTATTGGGGGACACCGGGGAGCTGTTTTTT.

This clonotype has at least ten counts. The chain carries TRBV28 and TRBJ2-4, with D tentatively TRBD1 or TRBD2 (6 bases each). Trimming left V 6 bases short and J 0 bases short, with 15 bases between. The CDR3 length is 16 residues. Germline values: CDR1 MDHEN, CDR2 SYDVKM. CDR3 loop: CASSGWGALAKNIQYF. The CDR3, as DNA: TGTGCCAGCAGCGGCTGGGGGGCCCTAGCCAAAAACATTCAGTACTTC.

This clonotype was counted only a few times. The rearrangement joins TRBV4-3 to TRBJ1-1; D perhaps matches TRBD1 (5 bases). The length of the CDR3 is 14 residues. Per germline, CDR1 LGHNA and CDR2 YSLEER. Trimming shortened V by 0 bases and J by 4 bases, and 9 bases separated the two germline ends. CDR3 loop: CASSQDWTTTEAFF. CDR3 DNA: TGCGCCAGCAGCCAAGACTGGACAACCACTGAAGCTTTCTTT.

This clonotype was observed many times. The CDR3 loop is CASSYSATGGTEAFF. Here the CDR3 DNA reads TGTGCCAGCAGTTACTCGGCGACAGGGGGAACTGAAGCTTTCTTT. This sequence joins TRBV6-6 and TRBJ1-1, with TRBD1 matching over 9 bases. The CDR3 is 15 amino acids. CDR1 is MNHNY and CDR2 is SVGAGI in the germline V gene (reference sequence). Trimming cost V 0 bases and J 5 bases; bases outside gene matches: 4.

CDR3 nucleotide sequence: TGCGCCAGCAGCCCTGCCGCTGCCTACGAGCAGTACTTC. Its translation: CASSPAAAYEQYF. This chain connects TRBV4-1 to TRBJ2-7; D is uncertain. The CDR3 sequence is 13 residues long. Germline-derived CDR1 and CDR2 are MGHRA and YSYEKL. V lost 4 bases, J lost 2 bases, and 9 bases lay in between.

This clonotype has only a few counts. The J gene is TRBJ2-7, the V gene TRBV28; the D gene is possibly TRBD1 (6 bases). Germline values: CDR1 MDHEN, CDR2 SYDVKM. The CDR3 runs 15 residues. Trimming stripped 5 bases from V and 2 bases from J, with 16 bases between. This CDR3 reads CASSTPSTGTYEQYF. CDR3 in DNA: TGTGCCAGCAGTACCCCGTCGACAGGAACCTACGAGCAGTACTTC.

This clonotype has a handful of counts. The chain is built from TRBV6-5 and TRBJ2-3; TRBD1 matches 9 bases. V shed 2 bases and J 4 bases; nucleotides not matched to a gene: 7. The CDR3 length is 16 residues. The germline CDR1 and CDR2 sequences are MNHEY and SVGAGI. The CDR3 DNA is TGTGCCAGCAGTTACGGAGACAGGGGGTCCGCAGATACGCAGTATTTT. This encodes CASSYGDRGSADTQYF.

J is TRBJ1-2 and V is TRBV3-1; D uncertain. Germline values: CDR1 LGHDT, CDR2 YNNKEL (reference sequence). The V gene lost 4 bases and the J gene lost 6 bases, with 12 bases spanning the gap. The CDR3 is 13 amino acids. In DNA, the CDR3 is TGTGCCAGCAGCCCTCACCTCTTTGATGGCTACACCTTC. Its translation: CASSPHLFDGYTF.

Ten or more counts support this clonotype. CDR3 in DNA: TGTGCCAGCAGTCCGTCGTTTGGAGATACGCAGTATTTT. Protein sequence: CASSPSFGDTQYF. V gene TRBV28 combines with J gene TRBJ2-3; D gene unclear. This CDR3 spans 13 amino acids. CDR1 MDHEN and CDR2 SYDVKM come from the germline V gene. V shed 5 bases and J shed 5 bases, with 11 bases lying between them.

This clonotype was detected a few times. The chain combines TRBV12-3 or TRBV12-4 with TRBJ2-3; D tentatively fits TRBD1 or TRBD2 (5 bases each). The V gene lost 3 bases and the J gene lost 5 bases, with 15 bases spanning the gap. CDR3 length equals 15 residues. CDR3 region: CASSFRVLEGDTQYF. The CDR3 region has the DNA TGTGCCAGCAGTTTCAGGGTCCTCGAGGGAGATACGCAGTATTTT.

This clonotype has at least ten counts. The V and J genes are TRBV20-1 and TRBJ2-7; the D gene is possibly TRBD2 (5 bases). CDR1 is DFQATT and CDR2 is SNEGSKA in the germline V gene (reference sequence). This CDR3 has 16 amino acids. The V and J ends lost 6 bases and 0 bases respectively, with 21 bases between them. This chain's CDR3 is CSAPRRQTIRSYEQYF. CDR3 bases: TGCAGTGCCCCCCGGAGGCAGACGATTCGCTCCTACGAGCAGTACTTC.

The chain carries TRBV4-1 and TRBJ2-1; D ambiguous. Germline-derived CDR1 and CDR2 are MGHRA and YSYEKL. The V and J ends lost 0 bases and 3 bases respectively, with 9 bases between them. This CDR3 is built from 15 residues. The CDR3 bases are TGCGCCAGCAGCCAAGAGTTTTCCGGCTACAATGAGCAGTTCTTC. Amino acids: CASSQEFSGYNEQFF.

This clonotype was observed a few times. This sequence joins TRBV24-1 and TRBJ1-2; D unclear. This CDR3 is 12 amino acids long. CDR1 KGHDR and CDR2 SFDVKD come from the germline V gene. Deletions cut 3 bases from V and 4 bases from J, with 5 bases between. The CDR3 is CATSDNSYGYTF. CDR3 coding DNA: TGTGCCACCAGTGATAACAGCTATGGCTACACCTTC.

There are a few counts of this clonotype. J is TRBJ1-6 and V is TRBV28, with unresolved D. This CDR3 has 13 residues. Trimming shortened V by 4 bases and J by 6 bases, and 7 bases separated the two germline ends. CDR1 MDHEN and CDR2 SYDVKM come from the germline V gene. As DNA, the CDR3 is TGTGCCAGCAGTTCAGCAGTTAATTCACCCCTCCACTTT. Translating it yields CASSSAVNSPLHF. The whole variable domain, remainder taken from reference TRBV28 and TRBJ1-6, is DVKVTQSSRYLVKRTGEKVFLECVQDMDHENMFWYRQDPGLGLRLIYFSYDVKMKEKGDIPEGYSVSREKKERFSLILESASTNQTSMYLCASSSAVNSPLHFGNGTRLTVT.

Ten or more counts support this clonotype. The CDR3 region has the DNA TGTGCCAGCAAAATTGACAGGAACACTGAAGCTTTCTTT. It encodes CASKIDRNTEAFF. The V and J genes are TRBV6-1 and TRBJ1-1, with a weak D call TRBD1 (5 bases). In germline, CDR1 is MNHNS, CDR2 SASEGT. This CDR3 is 13 amino acids long. The germline V and J ends were trimmed by 7 bases and 1 base, with 10 bases remaining between them.

This clonotype showed up many times. This chain connects TRBV3-1 to TRBJ2-5, with TRBD2 matching over 10 bases. CDR1 and CDR2 from the germline V gene are LGHDT and YNNKEL (reference sequence). After removal of 2 bases from V and 1 base from J, the junction contained 19 bases not matched to a gene. CDR3 length: 21 amino acids. CDR3 nucleotide sequence: TGTGCCAGCAGCCAACATACCGGGACTAGCGACCACCCTTTCCCCCAAGAGACCCAGTACTTC. Translation gives CASSQHTGTSDHPFPQETQYF.

J is TRBJ2-3 and V is TRBV10-3; maybe TRBD2 (6 bases). CDR1 ENHRY and CDR2 SYGVKD come from the germline V gene. Trimming removed 8 bases from V and 4 bases from J, with 10 bases in between. This CDR3 has 12 amino acids. The CDR3 region has the DNA TGTGCCATCGGGGGGATATCAGATACGCAGTATTTT. Translation gives CAIGGISDTQYF.

The V and J genes are TRBV13 and TRBJ1-2; D gene uncertain. Germline-derived CDR1 and CDR2 are PRHDT and FYEKMQ (reference sequence). V was pared by 5 bases and J by 0 bases, with 13 bases between. The length of the CDR3 is 15 residues. Written as DNA, the CDR3 is TGTGCCAGCAGCACTCGACGGGAAACTAACTATGGCTACACCTTC. As protein: CASSTRRETNYGYTF.

This clonotype was detected ten times or more. The chain carries TRBV6-5 and TRBJ1-1; D gene ambiguous. V dropped 4 bases and J dropped 2 bases, with 14 bases sitting between them. CDR1 is MNHEY and CDR2 is SVGAGI in the germline V gene. This CDR3 comprises 15 residues. CDR3 bases: TGTGCCAGCAGTTTCACCACTGGGTCCAACACTGAAGCTTTCTTT. This gives the protein CASSFTTGSNTEAFF.

This clonotype appeared many times. CDR3 in DNA: TGTGCCAGCAGGTTTGGAGGACGGATTAATGAAAAACTGTTTTTT. Residues: CASRFGGRINEKLFF. The J gene is TRBJ1-4, the V gene TRBV12-3 or TRBV12-4; D not resolved. The CDR3 sequence is 15 residues long. V shed 6 bases and J shed 4 bases, with 15 bases lying between them.

This clonotype turned up a few times. This chain uses TRBV29-1 with TRBJ2-2; weak D call: TRBD2 (6 bases). The CDR3 loop spans 13 amino acids. V lost 5 bases to trimming and J lost 0 bases, with 7 bases between them. Germline V gene sequence: CDR1 SQVTM, CDR2 ANQGSEA. DNA of the CDR3: TGCAGCGTTCGGGAGACGAACACCGGGGAGCTGTTTTTT. It codes for CSVRETNTGELFF.

This clonotype was observed at least ten times. This rearrangement joins TRBV5-6 to TRBJ2-1; 10 bases line up with TRBD2. CDR1 SGHDT and CDR2 YYEEEE come from the germline V gene. V lost 4 bases, J lost 4 bases, and 11 bases stayed unmatched. The CDR3 contains 17 residues. The CDR3 DNA follows: TGTGCCAGCAGCCCCGGACCCCCTAGCGGGGGTTACAATGAGCAGTTCTTC. This codes for CASSPGPPSGGYNEQFF.

This clonotype was picked up many times. The gene calls are TRBV5-1 and TRBJ1-1, with TRBD1 as a possible D gene (5 bases). This CDR3 has 16 residues. Germline values: CDR1 SGHRS, CDR2 YFSETQ. The V and J ends lost 4 bases and 6 bases respectively, with 22 bases between them. This CDR3 is CASSLGGGAGSPEAFF. The CDR3 nucleotides read TGCGCCAGCAGCCTAGGCGGTGGGGCAGGGAGCCCTGAAGCTTTCTTT.

The rearrangement uses TRBV4-1 and TRBJ2-5, with D perhaps being TRBD1 or TRBD2 (5 bases each). CDR1 is MGHRA and CDR2 is YSYEKL in the germline V gene. The CDR3 totals 15 residues. Trimming stripped 3 bases from V and 5 bases from J, with 16 bases between. CDR3 sequence reads: CASSHPGPNLETQYF. The CDR3 DNA sequence: TGCGCCAGCAGCCACCCGGGACCTAACTTGGAGACCCAGTACTTC.

This clonotype was seen repeatedly, ten times or more. The chain is built from TRBV5-4 and TRBJ2-3; TRBD2 is a possible D gene (6 bases). The V end lost 4 bases, the J end lost 2 bases, and 17 bases lay between the germline ends. Germline V lookup: CDR1 SGHNT, CDR2 YYREEE (reference sequence). This CDR3 spans 16 amino acids. CDR3: CASSPFVGEVTDTQYF. The CDR3, as DNA: TGTGCCAGCAGCCCCTTTGTAGGGGAGGTCACAGATACGCAGTATTTT.

This clonotype was detected many times. The chain carries TRBV6-5 and TRBJ2-1; 8 bases agree with TRBD2. The CDR3 has 15 residues. J lost 6 bases, V lost 2 bases, and 6 bases had no gene match. CDR1 and CDR2 from the germline V gene are MNHEY and SVGAGI. DNA of the CDR3: TGTGCCAGCAGTTACGGAGCGGGAGCCTCCAATGAGCAGTTCTTC. It specifies CASSYGAGASNEQFF.

This clonotype was counted a few times. The rearrangement links TRBV12-3 or TRBV12-4 to TRBJ2-7; a weak D match, TRBD1 (5 bases). The CDR3 length is 14 residues. With 5 bases removed from V and 2 bases from J, the gap between germline ends came to 13 bases. In DNA form, the CDR3 reads TGTGCCAGCAGTGGTAATATGGGGCCCTACGAGCAGTACTTC. Amino acids: CASSGNMGPYEQYF.

This chain connects TRBV5-1 to TRBJ1-6; TRBD1 agrees at 9 bases. Germline V lookup: CDR1 SGHRS, CDR2 YFSETQ. This CDR3 region has 14 residues. V trimming: 3 bases; J trimming: 9 bases; junction bases outside the gene matches: 4. CDR3 nucleotides: TGCGCCAGCAGCTGGACAGGGGCAGGTTCACCCCTCCACTTT. Translation gives CASSWTGAGSPLHF.